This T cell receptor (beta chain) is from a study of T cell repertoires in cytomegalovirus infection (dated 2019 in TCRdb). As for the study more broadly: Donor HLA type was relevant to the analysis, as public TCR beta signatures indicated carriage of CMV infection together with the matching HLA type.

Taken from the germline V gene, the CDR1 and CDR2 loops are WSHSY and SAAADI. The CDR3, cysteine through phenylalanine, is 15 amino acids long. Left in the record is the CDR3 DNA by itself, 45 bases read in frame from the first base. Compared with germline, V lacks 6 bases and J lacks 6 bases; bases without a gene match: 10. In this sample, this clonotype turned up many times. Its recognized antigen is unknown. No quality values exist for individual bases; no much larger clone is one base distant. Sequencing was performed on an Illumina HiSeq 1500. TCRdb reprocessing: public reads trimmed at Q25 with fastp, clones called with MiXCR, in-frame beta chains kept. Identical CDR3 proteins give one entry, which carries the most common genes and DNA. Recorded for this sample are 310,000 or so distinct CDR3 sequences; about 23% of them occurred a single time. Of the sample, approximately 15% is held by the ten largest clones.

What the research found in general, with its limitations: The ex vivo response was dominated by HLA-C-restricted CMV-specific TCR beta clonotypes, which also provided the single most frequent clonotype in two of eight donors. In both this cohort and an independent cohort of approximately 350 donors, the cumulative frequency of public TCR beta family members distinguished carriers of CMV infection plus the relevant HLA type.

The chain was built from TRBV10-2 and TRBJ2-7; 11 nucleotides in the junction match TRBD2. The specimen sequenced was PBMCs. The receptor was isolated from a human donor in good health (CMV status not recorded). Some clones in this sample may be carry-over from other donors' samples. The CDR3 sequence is CASRIGTSGSREQYF. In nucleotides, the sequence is TGCGCCAGCAGGATCGGGACTAGCGGTTCACGCGAGCAGTACTTC.